The 7 T cell receptor beta chains listed next were all sequenced from one sample in a study of T cells after yellow fever vaccination (dated by TCRdb to between 2017 and 2020). The library came from 5' RACE. Sequencing was performed on an Illumina HiSeq 2500. TCRdb reworked the public reads: Q25 trimming with fastp, MiXCR clone assembly, productive beta chains retained. CDR3 protein sequences are deduplicated, and each keeps its most common genes and DNA. This sample comprises 150,000 to 200,000 distinct CDR3 sequences, 6.5% to 8.5% of them detected only once. More than 2% of the sample rests with the top ten. The treatment or condition label, as the study defines it: live attenuated yellow fever vaccine strain. The sequencing used CD4+ T cells sorted from PBMCs, collected 5 to 6 days after the first yellow fever vaccination. The receptors derive from a man between 18 and 35 years old who received the YFV17D yellow fever vaccine.

The table lists this clonotype with a few counts. This chain connects TRBV28 to TRBJ2-7, with TRBD2 matching over 8 bases. The CDR3 runs 13 residues. V dropped 6 bases and J dropped 5; count of bases not matched to a gene: 6. Per germline, CDR1 MDHEN and CDR2 SYDVKM. CDR3 region: CASSPGGGDEQYV. CDR3 DNA: TGTGCCAGCAGCCCCGGGGGGGGGGACGAGCAGTACGTC.

This clonotype was counted ten times or more. The genes are TRBV7-6 and TRBJ2-1; no definite D call. V lost 5 bases to trimming and J lost 10 bases, with 12 bases between them. This CDR3 has 12 residues. Germline lookup yields CDR1 SGHVS and CDR2 FNYEAQ. This CDR3 is CASSLGIGEQFF. The CDR3 DNA reads TGTGCCAGCAGCCTTGGGATAGGAGAGCAGTTCTTC. Drawing the rest from reference TRBV7-6 and TRBJ2-1, the complete variable domain is GAGVSQSPRYKVTKRGQDVALRCDPISGHVSLYWYRQALGQGPEFLTYFNYEAQQDKSGLPNDRFSAERPEGSISTLTIQRTEQRDSAMYRCASSLGIGEQFFGPGTRLTVL.

As for this clonotype: A read error is possible here, since a much larger clone lies one base away. The chain couples TRBV7-2 to TRBJ2-5; no clear D. Germline values: CDR1 SGHTA, CDR2 FQGNSA. CDR3 length: 12 residues. CDR3 sequence reads: CASSLNPENQYF. CDR3 DNA sequence: TGTGCCAGCAGCTTAAATCCAGAGAACCAGTACTTC.

This clonotype was seen only a few times. The chain carries TRBV6-1 and TRBJ1-1, with D unresolved. The V gene's germline CDR1 is MNHNS and CDR2 SASEGT. Trimming shortened V by 5 bases and J by 10 bases, and 17 bases separated the two germline ends. The CDR3 runs to 13 residues. This CDR3 is CASSPTSLSPAFF. The DNA for the CDR3 is TGTGCCAGCAGTCCCACTTCACTATCACCAGCTTTCTTT.

This clonotype appeared many times. This chain joins TRBV19 and TRBJ1-1; D gene uncertain. V was clipped by 6 bases and J by 3 bases, with 8 bases between them. The CDR3 is made up of 12 amino acids. Germline lookup yields CDR1 LNHDA and CDR2 SQIVND (reference sequence). The CDR3 sequence: CASSEAHTEAFF. Written as DNA, the CDR3 is TGTGCCAGTAGCGAGGCACACACTGAAGCTTTCTTT.

This clonotype was observed many times. The V gene is TRBV12-3 or TRBV12-4, the J gene TRBJ1-1; 8 bases match TRBD1. The V and J ends lost 6 bases and 3 bases, in that order; junction bases with no gene match: 9. The CDR3 is made up of 15 amino acids. The CDR3 DNA is TGTGCCAGCAGACCCGGACAGGGCTGGGACACTGAAGCTTTCTTT. Translated, it gives CASRPGQGWDTEAFF.

Ten or more counts support this clonotype. The chain has TRBV27 and TRBJ1-5; 7 bases are a match to TRBD1. The CDR3 spans 15 residues. The ends lost 3 bases at V and 2 bases at J; junction bases unmatched: 4. The germline V gene has CDR1 MNHEY and CDR2 SMNVEV (reference sequence). CDR3 amino acids: CASSLEGGGNQPQHF. The CDR3 coding sequence is TGTGCCAGCAGTTTGGAAGGGGGCGGCAATCAGCCCCAGCATTTT.